One sample yielded the 22 T cell receptor beta chains listed below, sequenced in a study of cytomegalovirus exposure and HLA in healthy donors. This table comes from immunoSEQ multiplex PCR, and its TCRdb copy is limited to in-frame clones, with some not included. Found here are more than 250,000 clones, 86% of them singletons; the top ten hold 0.75% to 0.85%. Sequencing was carried out using PBMCs. These receptor sequences come from a woman aged 18-29 years in good health and CMV-seronegative.

The rearrangement joins TRBV2 to TRBJ2-4, with a tentative D call TRBD2 (6 bases). The CDR3 has 17 amino acids. CDR1 is SNHLY and CDR2 is FYNNEI in the germline V gene. Trimming shortened V by 3 bases and J by 1 base, and 16 bases separated the two germline ends. CDR3 region: CASSEILGGWAKNIQYF. CDR3 nucleotides: TGTGCCAGCAGTGAGATTTTGGGGGGTTGGGCCAAAAACATTCAGTACTTC.

The rearrangement joins TRBV6-5 to TRBJ2-2, with 8 bases lining up with TRBD2. Germline lookup yields CDR1 MNHEY and CDR2 SVGAGI. J gave up 0 bases and V 6 bases, and 3 bases lay outside the gene matches. CDR3 length: 15 residues. The CDR3 sequence is CASRTSGTNTGELFF. Written as DNA, the CDR3 is TGTGCCAGCAGAACTAGCGGCACGAACACCGGGGAGCTGTTTTTT.

The table lists this clone with a count of one. This sequence joins TRBV9 and TRBJ2-5; 13 bases align to TRBD2. CDR3 length equals 17 residues. Germline V CDR1 and CDR2: SGDLS, YYNGEE. The trim removed 4 bases at V and 1 base at J, leaving 7 bases unmatched. The CDR3 region is CASSRLAGGSGQETQYF. The CDR3 DNA is TGTGCCAGCAGCCGACTAGCGGGAGGATCGGGCCAAGAGACCCAGTACTTC.

The V and J genes are TRBV29-1 and TRBJ2-5; 11 bases are a match to TRBD2. CDR1 and CDR2 (germline): SQVTM, ANQGSEA. Losses at the gene ends were 3 bases for V and 4 bases for J; bases not matched to a gene: 4. The CDR3 runs to 14 residues. The chain's CDR3 is CSVDHGLAGETQYF. CDR3 sequence (DNA): TGCAGCGTTGATCACGGACTAGCGGGAGAGACCCAGTACTTC.

This clone was found a few times. The chain joins TRBV4-1 to TRBJ2-3, with 8 bases lining up with TRBD2. The germline CDR1 and CDR2 sequences are MGHRA and YSYEKL. The junction had 7 bases not matched to a gene; V was cut back by 1 base and J by 4 bases. CDR3 length equals 16 residues. CDR3 amino acids: CASSQVGRGGADTQYF. In nucleotides, the CDR3 is TGCGCCAGCAGCCAAGTGGGACGGGGGGGCGCAGATACGCAGTATTTT.

The chain uses TRBV7-2 and TRBJ2-7; no reliable D call. Trimming took off 4 bases at V and 4 bases at J, with 11 bases between the two ends. In germline, CDR1 is SGHTA, CDR2 FQGNSA. The length of the CDR3 is 13 residues. The CDR3 loop is CASSSARTYEQYF. As DNA, the CDR3 is TGTGCCAGCAGCTCAGCGCGTACTTACGAGCAGTACTTC.

CDR3 DNA: TGCAGCGTTTCGCCACAGGGCCCCCTTTACGAGCAGTACTTC. Residues: CSVSPQGPLYEQYF. V gene TRBV29-1 combines with J gene TRBJ2-7, with a weak D call TRBD1 (6 bases). In germline, CDR1 is SQVTM, CDR2 ANQGSEA. This CDR3 spans 14 amino acids. Trimming shortened V by 5 bases and J by 4 bases, and 18 bases separated the two germline ends.

The rearrangement joins TRBV5-1 to TRBJ2-7; the match to TRBD1 covers 9 bases. In germline, CDR1 is SGHRS, CDR2 YFSETQ. This CDR3 has 15 amino acids. The ends lost 4 bases at V and 2 bases at J; junction bases unmatched: 7. The CDR3 loop reads CASSVPGQGAYEQYF. DNA of the CDR3: TGCGCCAGCAGCGTCCCGGGACAGGGAGCCTACGAGCAGTACTTC.

V gene TRBV5-1 combines with J gene TRBJ2-3, with D possibly TRBD1 on 6 matching bases. Trimming took off 0 bases at V and 2 bases at J, with 19 bases between the two ends. This CDR3 comprises 18 residues. Germline V CDR1 and CDR2: SGHRS, YFSETQ. The CDR3 protein is CASSLAAKTGYHTDTQYF. The DNA for the CDR3 is TGCGCCAGCAGCTTGGCCGCCAAGACAGGCTACCACACAGATACGCAGTATTTT. Full variable domain (remainder filled in from reference TRBV5-1 and TRBJ2-3): KAGVTQTPRYLIKTRGQQVTLSCSPISGHRSVSWYQQTPGQGLQFLFEYFSETQRNKGNFPGRFSGRQFSNSRSEMNVSTLELGDSALYLCASSLAAKTGYHTDTQYFGPGTRLTVL.

This clone was recorded once. This rearrangement joins TRBV6-5 to TRBJ1-1; a possible D gene is TRBD1 (6 bases). Deletions cut 6 bases from V and 3 bases from J, with 14 bases between. The V gene's germline CDR1 is MNHEY and CDR2 SVGAGI. The CDR3 has 14 amino acids. The CDR3 nucleotides are TGTGCCAGCAGATCCTGGGACACGTACACTGAAGCTTTCTTT. Protein product: CASRSWDTYTEAFF.

The chain couples TRBV19 to TRBJ2-2; D gene unclear. V lost 6 bases to trimming and J lost 4 bases, with 3 bases between them. Per the germline V gene, CDR1 is LNHDA and CDR2 is SQIVND (reference sequence). The CDR3 runs to 11 residues. CDR3 coding DNA: TGTGCCAGTAGGGCCACCGGGGAGCTGTTTTTT. Residues: CASRATGELFF.

The rearrangement joins TRBV2 to TRBJ2-1, with TRBD2 identical over 7 bases. The V gene end was trimmed by 1 base and the J gene end by 8 bases; junction bases not matched to a gene: 17. CDR3 length equals 18 residues. CDR1 and CDR2 from the germline V gene are SNHLY and FYNNEI. The CDR3 DNA reads as TGTGCCAGCAGTGAAGGACGAGCTAGCGGAGGGACTTCGGATGAGCAGTTCTTC. Protein: CASSEGRASGGTSDEQFF.

The rearrangement uses TRBV5-5 and TRBJ2-7; D is unresolved. Trimming removed 4 bases from V and 4 bases from J, with 9 bases in between. The CDR3 is made up of 12 amino acids. Germline CDR1 is SGHKS and CDR2 is YYEKEE (reference sequence). CDR3: CASSPTGYEQYF. CDR3 sequence (DNA): TGTGCCAGCAGCCCGACTGGGTACGAGCAGTACTTC. Drawing the rest from reference TRBV5-5 and TRBJ2-7, the complete variable domain is DAGVTQSPTHLIKTRGQQVTLRCSPISGHKSVSWYQQVLGQGPQFIFQYYEKEERGRGNFPDRFSARQFPNYSSELNVNALLLGDSALYLCASSPTGYEQYFGPGTRLTVT.

For the CDR3, the DNA is TGCAGCGAGTCGGACAGGGGGCCACTTTATGGCTACACCTTC. Translating it yields CSESDRGPLYGYTF. This chain joins TRBV29-1 and TRBJ1-2, with TRBD1 matching 11 bases. The germline gives CDR1 SQVTM, CDR2 ANQGSEA. The V gene end was trimmed by 7 bases and the J gene end by 5 bases; junction bases not matched to a gene: 9. The CDR3 is made up of 14 amino acids.

This clone has more than one count but fewer than ten. The V and J genes are TRBV13 and TRBJ2-1, with D perhaps matching TRBD2 (5 bases). V gave up 5 bases and J gave up 3 bases, with 8 bases separating them. CDR3 length: 13 amino acids. Germline assignment: CDR1 PRHDT and CDR2 FYEKMQ (reference sequence). For the CDR3, the DNA is TGTGCCAGCAGCGTACTAGACTACAATGAGCAGTTCTTC. It translates to CASSVLDYNEQFF.

CDR3 DNA sequence: TGTGCCAGCAGTTACTCTAGCGGCGCCTACGAGCAGTACTTC. Translation gives CASSYSSGAYEQYF. The rearrangement links TRBV6-5 to TRBJ2-7; perhaps TRBD2 as D (6 bases). CDR3 length: 14 residues. CDR1 is MNHEY and CDR2 is SVGAGI in the germline V gene. V was cut by 0 bases and J by 2 bases, with 8 bases left in between.

The chain links TRBV2 to TRBJ2-7, with 14 bases lining up with TRBD2. V was clipped by 6 bases and J by 5 bases; unmatched bases: 12. The CDR3 contains 17 residues. Germline V gene data show CDR1 as SNHLY and CDR2 as FYNNEI. CDR3 in amino acids: CASSPPLGLAGVHEQYF. The CDR3 bases are TGTGCCAGCAGCCCCCCCCTGGGACTAGCGGGAGTACACGAGCAGTACTTC.

J is TRBJ1-3 and V is TRBV7-2, with a possible D match to TRBD1 (5 bases). The V and J ends lost 5 bases and 0 bases respectively, with 11 bases between them. Looked up from germline, CDR1 is SGHTA and CDR2 is FQGNSA. The CDR3 is 15 amino acids. For the CDR3, the DNA is TGTGCCAGCAGCCCCGACAGTAACTCTGGAAACACCATATATTTT. The encoded protein is CASSPDSNSGNTIYF.

The chain joins TRBV11-2 to TRBJ2-1; possible D gene TRBD1, 5 bases. CDR3 length equals 16 residues. Germline CDR1 is SGHAT and CDR2 is FQNNGV. Trimming cost V 2 bases and J 2 bases, with 13 bases left between them. The CDR3 region is CASSLWSQGPYNEQFF. Written as DNA, the CDR3 is TGTGCCAGCAGCTTATGGAGCCAGGGCCCCTACAATGAGCAGTTCTTC.

This clone appeared a single time. The chain carries TRBV9 and TRBJ2-1; 9 nucleotides agree with TRBD2. Germline V gene sequence: CDR1 SGDLS, CDR2 YYNGEE. The CDR3 has 15 residues. The J segment lost 10 bases and the V segment lost 4 bases, leaving 12 bases of the junction unmatched. The CDR3 is CASSRTSAGFSEQFF. The CDR3 nucleotides are TGTGCCAGCAGCCGGACTAGCGCAGGTTTCAGCGAGCAGTTCTTC.

The J gene is TRBJ1-1, the V gene TRBV2; tentative D call: TRBD1 (5 bases). The CDR3 is 11 amino acids. The germline CDR1 and CDR2 sequences are SNHLY and FYNNEI. V was trimmed by 5 bases and J by 7 bases, leaving 8 bases between them. Here the CDR3 DNA reads TGTGCCAGCAGTTCGGACATTGAAGCTTTCTTT. The encoded protein is CASSSDIEAFF.

The rearrangement joins TRBV15 to TRBJ1-5; 8 bases fit TRBD1. The V gene end was trimmed by 1 base and the J gene end by 4 bases; junction bases not matched to a gene: 9. CDR1 and CDR2 (germline): LNHNV, YYDKDF (reference sequence). The length of the CDR3 is 17 residues. The chain's CDR3 is CATSRGTGLSGNQPQHF. CDR3 nucleotide sequence: TGTGCCACCAGCAGAGGGACAGGGCTGAGTGGAAATCAGCCCCAGCATTTT. Full variable domain (rest looked up from reference TRBV15 and TRBJ1-5): DAMVIQNPRYQVTQFGKPVTLSCSQTLNHNVMYWYQQKSSQAPKLLFHYYDKDFNNEADTPDNFQSRRPNTSFCFLDIRSPGLGDTAMYLCATSRGTGLSGNQPQHFGDGTRLSIL.